The clone carrying this TCR beta chain was seen at least ten times. Its cognate antigen is unknown. This sample was taken from a study of identical twins. TCRdb redid the calling of the 5' RACE reads with MiXCR, one entry per CDR3 protein. Of some 97,000 distinct CDR3 sequences listed, 5.9% are singletons. CDR1 and CDR2 (germline): SGDLS, YYNGEE. V was clipped by 0 bases and J by 8 bases; unmatched bases: 8. The CDR3 covers 15 residues. Points from the study as a whole: Abundant beta clonotypes from cord blood bore fewer insertions; memory repertoires lacked this pattern.

This receptor was obtained from a woman between 45 and 60 years old in good health. The sequencing input was memory T cells sorted from blood. J is TRBJ2-1 and V is TRBV9; TRBD2 matches 7 bases. For the CDR3, the DNA is TGTGCCAGCAGCGTAGTGGCGGGAGTAGGGGATGAGCAGTTCTTC. It codes for CASSVVAGVGDEQFF.